These 8 T cell receptor beta chains came from one sample sequenced in a study of cytomegalovirus exposure and HLA in healthy donors. The PCR contained 60 Vbeta and 13 Jbeta primers. Here immunoSEQ multiplex PCR was the method, and the copy in TCRdb shows in-frame clones only, minus some. Of 130,000 or so clones in the sample, 75% to 85% were seen once. Sequencing was done on a sample of PBMCs. These receptor sequences come from a female donor in good health and CMV-seropositive.

The V gene is TRBV7-9, the J gene TRBJ1-1; no firm D call. This CDR3 contains 13 residues. Germline V gene data show CDR1 as SEHNR and CDR2 as FQNEAQ (reference sequence). V lost 5 bases and J lost 0, with 7 bases in between. The CDR3: CASSTTLNTEAFF. For the CDR3, the DNA is TGTGCCAGCAGCACTACCTTGAACACTGAAGCTTTCTTT.

V is TRBV5-1 and J is TRBJ2-5; 7 positions match TRBD1. The V segment lost 0 bases and the J segment 3 bases; nucleotides outside the gene matches: 5. The germline CDR1 and CDR2 sequences are SGHRS and YFSETQ. The CDR3 runs 15 residues. The CDR3 region has the DNA TGCGCCAGCAGCTTGGCGGGGACAGCGAAAGAGACCCAGTACTTC. Amino acids: CASSLAGTAKETQYF.

This clone was counted a few times. The rearrangement uses TRBV10-3 and TRBJ2-2; 7 bases align to TRBD1. Germline trimming cut 6 bases from V and 6 bases from J; bases unmatched to any gene: 7. Germline-derived CDR1 and CDR2 are ENHRY and SYGVKD. This CDR3 contains 14 residues. CDR3 nucleotide sequence: TGTGCCATCAGAGGCTCCCAGGGGGCCGGGGAGCTGTTTTTT. It translates to CAIRGSQGAGELFF.

The V gene is TRBV7-2, the J gene TRBJ2-1; a possible D gene is TRBD2 (7 bases). V was clipped by 6 bases and J by 2 bases, with 14 bases between them. The CDR3 is 15 amino acids. Germline values: CDR1 SGHTA, CDR2 FQGNSA. CDR3 bases: TGTGCCAGCAGTTGGGGGGGCTTTACCTACAATGAGCAGTTCTTC. Translation: CASSWGGFTYNEQFF.

The chain links TRBV7-9 to TRBJ2-7; 10 nucleotides line up with TRBD2. J gave up 6 bases and V 5 bases, and 22 bases lay outside the gene matches. Per the germline V gene, CDR1 is SEHNR and CDR2 is FQNEAQ (reference sequence). This CDR3 region has 19 residues. Here the CDR3 DNA reads TGTGCCAGCAGCCCAATGAGGCAGTCTAGCGGGAGAAATGTAGTCGAGCAGTACTTC. Encoded protein: CASSPMRQSSGRNVVEQYF.

This clone showed up just a few times. The chain employs TRBV19 and TRBJ2-1, with 7 bases identical to TRBD2. The trim removed 5 bases at V and 9 bases at J, leaving 7 bases unmatched. The CDR3 runs to 13 residues. Germline V CDR1 and CDR2: LNHDA, SQIVND (reference sequence). CDR3 nucleotides: TGTGCCAGTAGTCTCGGACTAGTGAGTGAGCAGTTCTTC. Protein: CASSLGLVSEQFF.

The chain combines TRBV6-5 with TRBJ2-5, with D hard to call. There are 15 residues in the CDR3. The V gene lost 2 bases and the J gene lost 3 bases, with 13 bases spanning the gap. Germline V gives CDR1 MNHEY, CDR2 SVGAGI. CDR3 in amino acids: CASSYAYQDEETQYF. CDR3 coding DNA: TGTGCCAGCAGTTACGCCTACCAGGATGAAGAGACCCAGTACTTC.

CDR3 sequence: CASRFLQGAVGELFF. The CDR3 DNA follows: TGTGCCAGCAGGTTTCTACAGGGGGCGGTCGGGGAGCTGTTTTTT. The rearrangement joins TRBV6-5 to TRBJ2-2; 9 bases match TRBD1. Germline V CDR1 and CDR2: MNHEY, SVGAGI. The CDR3 runs to 15 residues. The V segment lost 6 bases and the J segment 7 bases; nucleotides outside the gene matches: 9.